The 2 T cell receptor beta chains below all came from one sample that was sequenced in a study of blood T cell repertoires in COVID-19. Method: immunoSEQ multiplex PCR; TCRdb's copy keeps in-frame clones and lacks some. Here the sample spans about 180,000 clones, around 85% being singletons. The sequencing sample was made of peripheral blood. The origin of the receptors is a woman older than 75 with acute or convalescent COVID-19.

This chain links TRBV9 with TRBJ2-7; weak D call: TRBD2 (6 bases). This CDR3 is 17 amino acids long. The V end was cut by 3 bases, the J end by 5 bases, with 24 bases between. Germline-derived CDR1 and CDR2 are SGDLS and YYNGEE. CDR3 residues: CASSAFRDSRLVDEQYF. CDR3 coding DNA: TGTGCCAGCAGCGCTTTTCGGGACTCTAGACTCGTGGACGAGCAGTACTTC.

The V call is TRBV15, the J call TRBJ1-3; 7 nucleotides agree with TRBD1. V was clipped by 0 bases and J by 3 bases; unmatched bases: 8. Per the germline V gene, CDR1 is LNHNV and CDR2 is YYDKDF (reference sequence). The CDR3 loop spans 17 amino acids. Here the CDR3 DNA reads TGTGCCACCAGCAGAGATAGAGACAGGGCTATTGGAAACACCATATATTTT. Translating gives CATSRDRDRAIGNTIYF.